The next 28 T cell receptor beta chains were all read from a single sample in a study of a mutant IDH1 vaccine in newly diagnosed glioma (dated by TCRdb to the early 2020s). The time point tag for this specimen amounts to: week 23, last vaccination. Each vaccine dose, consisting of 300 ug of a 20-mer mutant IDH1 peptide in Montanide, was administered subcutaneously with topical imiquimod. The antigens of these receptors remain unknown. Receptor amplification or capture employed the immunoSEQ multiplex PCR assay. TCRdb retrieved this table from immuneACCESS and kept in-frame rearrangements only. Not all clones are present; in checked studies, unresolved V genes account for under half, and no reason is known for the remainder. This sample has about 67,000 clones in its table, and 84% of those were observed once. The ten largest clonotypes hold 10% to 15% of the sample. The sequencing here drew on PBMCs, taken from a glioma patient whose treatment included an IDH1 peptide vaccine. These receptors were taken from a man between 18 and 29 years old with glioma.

In DNA form, the CDR3 reads TGTGCCAGCAGTGAATTGACGGCAGGCTCCACTGAAGCTTTCTTT. This translates into CASSELTAGSTEAFF. J is TRBJ1-1 and V is TRBV25-1; D is unclear. Germline V gives CDR1 MGHDK, CDR2 SYGVNS. V was shortened by 1 base and J by 4 bases, with 13 bases between the two germline ends. The CDR3 runs 15 residues.

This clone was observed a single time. CDR3 region: CASSDGGVLLYGYTF. CDR3 DNA sequence: TGTGCCAGCAGCGATGGGGGGGTCCTATTGTATGGCTACACCTTC. This chain joins TRBV5-6 and TRBJ1-2; perhaps TRBD1 as D (5 bases). The CDR3 is 15 residues long. V dropped 4 bases and J dropped 5 bases, with 18 bases sitting between them. The V gene's germline CDR1 is SGHDT and CDR2 YYEEEE.

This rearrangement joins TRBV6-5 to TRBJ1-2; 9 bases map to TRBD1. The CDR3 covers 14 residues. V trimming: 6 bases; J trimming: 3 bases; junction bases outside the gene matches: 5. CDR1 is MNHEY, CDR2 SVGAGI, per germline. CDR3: CASSGDRVHYGYTF. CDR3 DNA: TGTGCCAGCAGCGGGGACAGGGTGCACTATGGCTACACCTTC.

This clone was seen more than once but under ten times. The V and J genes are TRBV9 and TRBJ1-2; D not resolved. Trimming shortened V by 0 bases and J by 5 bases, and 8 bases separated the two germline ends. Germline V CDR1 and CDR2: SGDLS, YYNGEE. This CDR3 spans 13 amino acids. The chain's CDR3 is CASSVAGGYGYTF. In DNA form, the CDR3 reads TGTGCCAGCAGCGTAGCTGGAGGGTATGGCTACACCTTC.

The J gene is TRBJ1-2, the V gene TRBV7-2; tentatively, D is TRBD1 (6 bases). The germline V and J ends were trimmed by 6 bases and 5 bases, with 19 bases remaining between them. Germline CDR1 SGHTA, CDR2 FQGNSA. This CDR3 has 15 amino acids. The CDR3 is CASRDIGGRGYGYTF. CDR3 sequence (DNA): TGTGCCAGCAGGGACATAGGGGGGCGCGGGTATGGCTACACCTTC. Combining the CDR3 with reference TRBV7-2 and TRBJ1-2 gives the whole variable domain GAGVSQSPSNKVTEKGKDVELRCDPISGHTALYWYRQSLGQGLEFLIYFQGNSAPDKSGLPSDRFSAERTGGSVSTLTIQRTQQEDSAVYLCASRDIGGRGYGYTFGSGTRLTVV.

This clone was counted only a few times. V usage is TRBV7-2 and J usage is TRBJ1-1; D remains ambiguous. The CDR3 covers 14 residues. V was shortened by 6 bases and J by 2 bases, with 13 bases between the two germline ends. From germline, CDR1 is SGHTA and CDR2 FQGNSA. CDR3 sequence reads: CASSHAAANTEAFF. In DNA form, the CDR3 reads TGTGCCAGCAGTCATGCGGCAGCAAACACTGAAGCTTTCTTT.

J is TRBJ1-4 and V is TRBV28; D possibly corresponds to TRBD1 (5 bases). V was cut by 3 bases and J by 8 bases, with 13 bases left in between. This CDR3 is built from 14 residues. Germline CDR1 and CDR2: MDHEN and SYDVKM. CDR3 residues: CASSFPGYREKLFF. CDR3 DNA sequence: TGTGCCAGCAGTTTTCCGGGGTACAGGGAAAAACTGTTTTTT.

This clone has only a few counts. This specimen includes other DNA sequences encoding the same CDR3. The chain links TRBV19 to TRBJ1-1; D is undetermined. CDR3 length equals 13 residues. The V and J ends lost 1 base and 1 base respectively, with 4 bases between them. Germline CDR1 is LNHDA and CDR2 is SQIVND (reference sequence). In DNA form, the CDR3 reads TGTGCCAGTAGTATAGGGAAGAACACTGAAGCTTTCTTT. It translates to CASSIGKNTEAFF.

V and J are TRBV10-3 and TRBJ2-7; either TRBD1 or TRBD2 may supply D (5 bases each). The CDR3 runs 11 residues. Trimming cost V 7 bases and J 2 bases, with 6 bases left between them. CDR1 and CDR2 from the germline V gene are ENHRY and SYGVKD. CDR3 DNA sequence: TGTGCCATCATGGGGGCCTACGAGCAGTACTTC. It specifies CAIMGAYEQYF.

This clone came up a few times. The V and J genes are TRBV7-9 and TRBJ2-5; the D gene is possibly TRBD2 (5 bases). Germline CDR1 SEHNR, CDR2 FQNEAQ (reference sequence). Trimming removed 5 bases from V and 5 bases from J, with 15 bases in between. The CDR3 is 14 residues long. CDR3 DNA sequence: TGTGCCAGCAGCCGATTCGTCCGGGGTGAGACCCAGTACTTC. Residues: CASSRFVRGETQYF.

CDR3 coding DNA: TGTGCCTGGAGTTTCGACGACCATGAGCAGTTCTTC. Protein sequence: CAWSFDDHEQFF. The rearrangement uses TRBV30 and TRBJ2-1, with D unresolved. Trimming took off 2 bases at V and 8 bases at J, with 10 bases between the two ends. Germline loops: CDR1 GTSNPN, CDR2 SVGIG (reference sequence). The CDR3 totals 12 residues. Complete variable domain (other parts from reference TRBV30 and TRBJ2-1): SQTIHQWPATLVQPVGSPLSLECTVEGTSNPNLYWYRQAAGRGLQLLFYSVGIGQISSEVPQNLSASRPQDRQFILSSKKLLLSDSGFYLCAWSFDDHEQFFGPGTRLTVL.

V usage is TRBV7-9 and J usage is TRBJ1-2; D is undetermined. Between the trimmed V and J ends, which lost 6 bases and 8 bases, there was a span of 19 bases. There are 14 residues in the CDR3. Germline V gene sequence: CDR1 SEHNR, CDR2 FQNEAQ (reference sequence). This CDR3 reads CASSSPLTLWGYTF. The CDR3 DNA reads TGTGCCAGCAGTTCCCCGCTTACCCTATGGGGCTACACCTTC. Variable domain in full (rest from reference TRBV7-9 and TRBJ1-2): DTGVSQNPRHKITKRGQNVTFRCDPISEHNRLYWYRQTLGQGPEFLTYFQNEAQLEKSRLLSDRFSAERPKGSFSTLEIQRTEQGDSAMYLCASSSPLTLWGYTFGSGTRLTVV.

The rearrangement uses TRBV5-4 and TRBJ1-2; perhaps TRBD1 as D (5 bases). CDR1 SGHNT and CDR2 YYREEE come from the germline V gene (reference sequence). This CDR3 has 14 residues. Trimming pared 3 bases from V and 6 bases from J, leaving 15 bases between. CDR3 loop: CASSYGTERNGYTF. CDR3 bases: TGTGCCAGCAGCTACGGGACGGAGCGTAATGGCTACACCTTC. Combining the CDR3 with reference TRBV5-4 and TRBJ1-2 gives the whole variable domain ETGVTQSPTHLIKTRGQQVTLRCSSQSGHNTVSWYQQALGQGPQFIFQYYREEENGRGNFPPRFSGLQFPNYSSELNVNALELDDSALYLCASSYGTERNGYTFGSGTRLTVV.

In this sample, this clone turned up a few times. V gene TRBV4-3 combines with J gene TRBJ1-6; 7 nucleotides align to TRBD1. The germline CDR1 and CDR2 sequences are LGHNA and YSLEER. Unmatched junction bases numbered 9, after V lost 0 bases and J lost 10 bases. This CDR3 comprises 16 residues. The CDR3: CASSQDLAGTASPLHF. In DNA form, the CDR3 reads TGCGCCAGCAGCCAAGATCTCGCCGGGACAGCATCACCCCTCCACTTT.

The CDR3 sequence: CASSRTGLSYEQYF. The CDR3 DNA sequence: TGTGCCAGCAGTCGGACAGGACTGTCCTACGAGCAGTACTTC. V is TRBV6-5 and J is TRBJ2-7, with 7 bases matching TRBD1. Germline assignment: CDR1 MNHEY and CDR2 SVGAGI. Trimming removed 5 bases from V and 1 base from J; junction bases left unmatched: 5. CDR3 size: 14 residues.

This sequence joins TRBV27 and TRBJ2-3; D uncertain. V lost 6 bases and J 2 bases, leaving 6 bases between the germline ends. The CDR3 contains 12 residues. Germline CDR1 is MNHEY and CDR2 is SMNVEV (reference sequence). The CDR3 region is CASSGFTDTQYF. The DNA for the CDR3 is TGTGCCAGCAGCGGCTTCACAGATACGCAGTATTTT.

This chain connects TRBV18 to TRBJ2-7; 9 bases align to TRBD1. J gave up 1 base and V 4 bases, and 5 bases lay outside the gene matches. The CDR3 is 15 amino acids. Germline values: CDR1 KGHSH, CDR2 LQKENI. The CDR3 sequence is CASSLGQGRSYEQYF. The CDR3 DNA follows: TGTGCCAGCTCACTGGGACAGGGAAGGTCCTACGAGCAGTACTTC.

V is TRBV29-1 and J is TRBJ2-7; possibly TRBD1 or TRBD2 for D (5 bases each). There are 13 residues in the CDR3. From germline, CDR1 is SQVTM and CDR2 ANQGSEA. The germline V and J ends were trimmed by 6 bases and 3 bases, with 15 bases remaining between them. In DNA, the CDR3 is TGCAGCGTCCTTGAGGGGTTAAACTACGAGCAGTACTTC. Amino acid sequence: CSVLEGLNYEQYF.

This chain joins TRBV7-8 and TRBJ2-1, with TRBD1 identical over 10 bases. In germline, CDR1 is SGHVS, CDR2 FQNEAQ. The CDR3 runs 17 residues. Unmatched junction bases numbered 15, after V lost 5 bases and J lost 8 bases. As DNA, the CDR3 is TGTGCCAGCAGCGAACTTGGGACAGGGGAACTTAGTTATGAGCAGTTCTTC. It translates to CASSELGTGELSYEQFF. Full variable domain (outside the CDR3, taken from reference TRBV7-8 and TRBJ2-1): GAGVSQSPRYKVAKRGQDVALRCDPISGHVSLFWYQQALGQGPEFLTYFQNEAQLDKSGLPSDRFFAERPEGSVSTLKIQRTQQEDSAVYLCASSELGTGELSYEQFFGPGTRLTVL.

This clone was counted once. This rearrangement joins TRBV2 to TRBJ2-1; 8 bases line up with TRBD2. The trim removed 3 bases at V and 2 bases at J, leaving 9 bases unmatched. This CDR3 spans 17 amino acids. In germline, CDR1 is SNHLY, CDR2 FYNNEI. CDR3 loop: CASSDHYGGAPYNEQFF. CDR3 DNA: TGTGCCAGCAGTGATCACTACGGGGGGGCCCCCTACAATGAGCAGTTCTTC. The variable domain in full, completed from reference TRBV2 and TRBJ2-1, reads EPEVTQTPSHQVTQMGQEVILRCVPISNHLYFYWYRQILGQKVEFLVSFYNNEISEKSEIFDDQFSVERPDGSNFTLKIRSTKLEDSAMYFCASSDHYGGAPYNEQFFGPGTRLTVL.

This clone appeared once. The CDR3 nucleotides are TGTGCCAGCAGTGCGCGCACCACTAGCGGGGGGGCCTACGAGCAGTACTTC. Its translation is CASSARTTSGGAYEQYF. This sequence joins TRBV27 and TRBJ2-7, with 13 bases matching TRBD2. Trimming cost V 5 bases and J 2 bases; bases outside gene matches: 9. The length of the CDR3 is 17 residues. In germline, CDR1 is MNHEY, CDR2 SMNVEV (reference sequence).

Here the CDR3 DNA reads TGTGCCATGCGAGGACAGGGGAGTTCCTATGGCTACACCTTC. It encodes CAMRGQGSSYGYTF. This rearrangement joins TRBV10-3 to TRBJ1-2; 9 bases fit TRBD1. V was pared by 9 bases and J by 4 bases, with 9 bases of the junction left unmatched. The CDR3 is 14 amino acids. In germline, CDR1 is ENHRY, CDR2 SYGVKD.

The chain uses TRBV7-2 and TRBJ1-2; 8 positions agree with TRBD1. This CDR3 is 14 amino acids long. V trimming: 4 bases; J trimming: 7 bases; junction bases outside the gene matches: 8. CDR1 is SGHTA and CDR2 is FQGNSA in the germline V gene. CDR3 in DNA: TGTGCCAGCAGCTCCCAGGCAGGGGGCGGTGGCTACACCTTC. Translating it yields CASSSQAGGGGYTF. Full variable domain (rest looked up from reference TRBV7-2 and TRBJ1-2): GAGVSQSPSNKVTEKGKDVELRCDPISGHTALYWYRQSLGQGLEFLIYFQGNSAPDKSGLPSDRFSAERTGGSVSTLTIQRTQQEDSAVYLCASSSQAGGGGYTFGSGTRLTVV.

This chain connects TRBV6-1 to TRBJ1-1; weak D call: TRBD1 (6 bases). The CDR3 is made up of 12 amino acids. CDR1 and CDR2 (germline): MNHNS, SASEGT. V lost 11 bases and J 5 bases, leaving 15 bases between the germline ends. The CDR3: CAVSSGETEAFF. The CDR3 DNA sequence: TGTGCCGTTTCGTCAGGGGAGACTGAAGCTTTCTTT.

CDR3 DNA sequence: TGTGCCAGCACCCCCCGAGGTGGAGGCAATCAGCCCCAGCATTTT. This codes for CASTPRGGGNQPQHF. The chain links TRBV6-6 to TRBJ1-5, with D unclear. Germline CDR1 is MNHNY and CDR2 is SVGAGI (reference sequence). The CDR3 contains 15 residues. V lost 7 bases, J lost 2 bases, and 15 bases lay in between.

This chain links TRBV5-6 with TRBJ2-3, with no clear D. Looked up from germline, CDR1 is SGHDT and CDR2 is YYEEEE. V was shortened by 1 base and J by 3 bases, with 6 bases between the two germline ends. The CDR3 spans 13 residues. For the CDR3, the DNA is TGTGCCAGCAGCTTGACCGTGACAGATACGCAGTATTTT. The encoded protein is CASSLTVTDTQYF.

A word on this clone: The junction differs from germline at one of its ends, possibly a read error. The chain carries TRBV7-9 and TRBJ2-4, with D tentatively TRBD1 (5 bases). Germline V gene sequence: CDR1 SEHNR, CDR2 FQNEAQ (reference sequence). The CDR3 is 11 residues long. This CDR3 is CASSLGQGENF. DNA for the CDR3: TGTGCCAGCAGCTTAGGGCAGGGTGAGAACTTC.

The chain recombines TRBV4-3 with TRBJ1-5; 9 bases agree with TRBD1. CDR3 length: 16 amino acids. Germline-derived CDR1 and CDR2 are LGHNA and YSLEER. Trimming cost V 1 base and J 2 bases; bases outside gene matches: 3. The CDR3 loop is CASSQGTGEGNQPQHF. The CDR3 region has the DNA TGCGCCAGCAGCCAAGGGACAGGGGAAGGCAATCAGCCCCAGCATTTT.